This TCR beta chain was documented in a study of T-cell reconstitution after alpha-beta-depleted transplantation in children. Unique molecular identifiers were incorporated when the TCRbeta library was constructed. TCRdb re-called the PCR reads through MiXCR, storing one row per CDR3 protein. There are more than 450,000 distinct CDR3 sequences in the sample; approximately 16% occur only once, and 2.5% to 3.5% lies in the top ten. CDR1 is SEHNR, CDR2 FQNEAQ, per germline (reference sequence). Losses at the gene ends were 5 bases for V and 9 bases for J; bases not matched to a gene: 12. The CDR3 has 16 amino acids.

The origin of this receptor is a human donor who donated a stem cell graft to a child with acute lymphoblastic leukemia. The J gene is TRBJ2-1, the V gene TRBV7-9; 11 bases map to TRBD2. The sample in question was PBMCs from the stem cell graft donor, obtained from the stem cell graft. The DNA for the CDR3 is TGTGCCAGCAGCATTATAGGACTAGCGGGCCCCGGTGAGCAGTTCTTC. This gives the protein CASSIIGLAGPGEQFF. Drawing the rest from reference TRBV7-9 and TRBJ2-1, the complete variable domain is DTGVSQNPRHKITKRGQNVTFRCDPISEHNRLYWYRQTLGQGPEFLTYFQNEAQLEKSRLLSDRFSAERPKGSFSTLEIQRTEQGDSAMYLCASSIIGLAGPGEQFFGPGTRLTVL.